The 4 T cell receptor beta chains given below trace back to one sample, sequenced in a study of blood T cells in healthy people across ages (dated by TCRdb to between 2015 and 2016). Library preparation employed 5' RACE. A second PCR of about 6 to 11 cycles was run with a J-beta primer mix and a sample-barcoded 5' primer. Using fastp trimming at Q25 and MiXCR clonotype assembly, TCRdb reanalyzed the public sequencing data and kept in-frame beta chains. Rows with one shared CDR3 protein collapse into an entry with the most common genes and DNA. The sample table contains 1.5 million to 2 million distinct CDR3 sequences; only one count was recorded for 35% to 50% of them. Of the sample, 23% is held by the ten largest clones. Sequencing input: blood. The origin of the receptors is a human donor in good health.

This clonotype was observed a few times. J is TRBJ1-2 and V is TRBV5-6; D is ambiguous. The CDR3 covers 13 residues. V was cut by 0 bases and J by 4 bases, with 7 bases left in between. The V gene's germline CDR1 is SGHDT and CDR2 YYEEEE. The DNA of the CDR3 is TGTGCCAGCAGCTTGGCCGACACCTATGGCTACACCTTC. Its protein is CASSLADTYGYTF.

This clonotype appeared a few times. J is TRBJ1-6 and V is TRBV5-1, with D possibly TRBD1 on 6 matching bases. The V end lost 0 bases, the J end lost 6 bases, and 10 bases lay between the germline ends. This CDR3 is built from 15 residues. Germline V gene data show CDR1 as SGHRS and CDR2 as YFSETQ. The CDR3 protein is CASSLGAGVNSPLHF. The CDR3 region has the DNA TGCGCCAGCAGCTTGGGGGCAGGGGTTAATTCACCCCTCCACTTT.

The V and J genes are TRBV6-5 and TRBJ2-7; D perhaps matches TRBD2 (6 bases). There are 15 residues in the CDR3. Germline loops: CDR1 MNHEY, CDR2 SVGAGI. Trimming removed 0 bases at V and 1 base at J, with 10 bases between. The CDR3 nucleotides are TGTGCCAGCAGTTACTCGAGGGGAGGATCCTACGAGCAGTACTTC. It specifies CASSYSRGGSYEQYF.

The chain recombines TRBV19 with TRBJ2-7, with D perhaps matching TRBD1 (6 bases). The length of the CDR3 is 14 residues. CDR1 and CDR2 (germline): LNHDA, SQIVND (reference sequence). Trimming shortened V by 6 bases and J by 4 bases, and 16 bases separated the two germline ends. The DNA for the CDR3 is TGTGCCAGTAGAGGAGAGGACAGCACTTACGAGCAGTACTTC. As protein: CASRGEDSTYEQYF.